The entry below gives a single T cell receptor beta chain sequence along with its context. Antigen unknown. The CDR3 has 13 amino acids. Germline V gene lookup returns CDR1 LNHDA and CDR2 SQIVND (reference sequence). The V end lost 4 bases, the J end lost 6 bases, and 13 bases lay between the germline ends. Generated by immunoSEQ multiplex PCR, the TCRdb table keeps only in-frame clones and is missing some. The sample has a few hundred thousand clones, 80% seen once; the top ten hold 6.5% to 8.5%. The sample is drawn from a study of cytotoxic CD8 clonotypes in ibrutinib-treated CLL. General study points: Sustained-remission and progressing patients were not sampled at matched times.

This clonotype was sampled from a human donor with chronic lymphocytic leukemia. Here the sequenced sample was PBMCs, taken before ibrutinib treatment. The chain employs TRBV19 and TRBJ2-7, with TRBD1 as a possible D gene (5 bases). CDR3 loop: CASSSAGHGEQYF. The DNA for the CDR3 is TGTGCCAGTAGTAGTGCAGGACATGGCGAGCAGTACTTC.